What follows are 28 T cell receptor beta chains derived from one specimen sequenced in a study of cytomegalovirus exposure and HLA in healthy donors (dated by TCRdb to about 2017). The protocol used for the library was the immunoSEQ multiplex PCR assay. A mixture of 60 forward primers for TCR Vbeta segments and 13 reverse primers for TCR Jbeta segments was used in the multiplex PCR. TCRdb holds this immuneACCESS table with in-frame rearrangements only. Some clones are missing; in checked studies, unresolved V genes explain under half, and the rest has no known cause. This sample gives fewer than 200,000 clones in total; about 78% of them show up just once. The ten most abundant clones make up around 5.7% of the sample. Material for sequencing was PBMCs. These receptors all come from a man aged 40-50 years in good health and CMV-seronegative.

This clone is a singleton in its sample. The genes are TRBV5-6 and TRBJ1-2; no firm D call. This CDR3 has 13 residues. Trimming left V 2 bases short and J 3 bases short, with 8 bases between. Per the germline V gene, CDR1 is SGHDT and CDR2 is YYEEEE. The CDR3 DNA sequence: TGTGCCAGCAGCTTAGCGGAATACTATGGCTACACCTTC. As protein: CASSLAEYYGYTF.

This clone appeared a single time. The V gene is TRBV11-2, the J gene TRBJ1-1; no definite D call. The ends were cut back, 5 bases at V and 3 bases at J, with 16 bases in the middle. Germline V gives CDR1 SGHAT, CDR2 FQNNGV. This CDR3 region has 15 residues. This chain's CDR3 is CASSTHSSRDTEAFF. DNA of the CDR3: TGTGCCAGCAGCACCCATAGTTCGCGGGACACTGAAGCTTTCTTT. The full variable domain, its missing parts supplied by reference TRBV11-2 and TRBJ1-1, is EAGVAQSPRYKIIEKRQSVAFWCNPISGHATLYWYQQILGQGPKLLIQFQNNGVVDDSQLPKDRFSAERLKGVDSTLKIQPAKLEDSAVYLCASSTHSSRDTEAFFGQGTRLTVV.

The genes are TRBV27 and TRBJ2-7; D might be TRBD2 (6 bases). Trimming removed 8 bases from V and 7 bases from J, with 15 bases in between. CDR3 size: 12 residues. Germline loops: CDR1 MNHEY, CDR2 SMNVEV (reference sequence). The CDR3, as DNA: TGTGCCAGCGAAACGGCCGGAGGGGAGCAGTACTTC. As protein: CASETAGGEQYF.

The CDR3 protein is CASSVGRSNTGELFF. The CDR3 nucleotides read TGTGCCAGCAGCGTAGGGCGGTCGAACACCGGGGAGCTGTTTTTT. The rearrangement links TRBV9 to TRBJ2-2; D is undetermined. CDR3 size: 15 residues. The V gene lost 0 bases and the J gene lost 0 bases, with 6 bases spanning the gap. Germline V gives CDR1 SGDLS, CDR2 YYNGEE.

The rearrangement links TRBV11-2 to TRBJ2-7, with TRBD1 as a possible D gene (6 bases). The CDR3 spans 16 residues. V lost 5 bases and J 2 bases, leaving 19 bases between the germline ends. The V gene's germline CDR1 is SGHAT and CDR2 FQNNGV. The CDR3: CASSLGSRTEAYEQYF. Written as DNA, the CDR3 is TGTGCCAGCAGCCTAGGATCTCGGACAGAAGCCTACGAGCAGTACTTC.

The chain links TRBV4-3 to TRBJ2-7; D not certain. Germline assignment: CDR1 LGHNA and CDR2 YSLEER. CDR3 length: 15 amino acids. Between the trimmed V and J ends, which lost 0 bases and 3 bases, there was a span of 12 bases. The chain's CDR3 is CASSQESVADYEQYF. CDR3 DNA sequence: TGCGCCAGCAGCCAAGAGTCCGTTGCAGACTACGAGCAGTACTTC.

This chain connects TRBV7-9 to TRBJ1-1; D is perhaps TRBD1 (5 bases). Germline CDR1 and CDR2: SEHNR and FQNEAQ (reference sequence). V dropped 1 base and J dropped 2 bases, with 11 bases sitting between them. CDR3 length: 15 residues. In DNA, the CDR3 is TGTGCCAGCAGCTTAGATCTGGGACTTAACACTGAAGCTTTCTTT. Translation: CASSLDLGLNTEAFF.

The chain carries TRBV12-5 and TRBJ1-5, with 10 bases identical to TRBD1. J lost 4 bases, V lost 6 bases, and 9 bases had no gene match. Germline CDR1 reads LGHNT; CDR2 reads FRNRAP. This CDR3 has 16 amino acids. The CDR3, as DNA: TGTGCTAGTGGGGGGACAGGGGAAGCGGGGAATCAGCCCCAGCATTTT. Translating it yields CASGGTGEAGNQPQHF. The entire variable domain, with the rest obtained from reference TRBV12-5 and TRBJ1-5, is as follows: DARVTQTPRHKVTEMGQEVTMRCQPILGHNTVFWYRQTMMQGLELLAYFRNRAPLDDSGMPKDRFSAEMPDATLATLKIQPSEPRDSAVYFCASGGTGEAGNQPQHFGDGTRLSIL.

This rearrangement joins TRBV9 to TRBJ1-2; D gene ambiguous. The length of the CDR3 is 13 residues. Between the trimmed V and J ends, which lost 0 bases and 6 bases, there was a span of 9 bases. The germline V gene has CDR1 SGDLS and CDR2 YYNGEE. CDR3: CASSVGGNNGYTF. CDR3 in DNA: TGTGCCAGCAGCGTAGGCGGGAATAATGGCTACACCTTC.

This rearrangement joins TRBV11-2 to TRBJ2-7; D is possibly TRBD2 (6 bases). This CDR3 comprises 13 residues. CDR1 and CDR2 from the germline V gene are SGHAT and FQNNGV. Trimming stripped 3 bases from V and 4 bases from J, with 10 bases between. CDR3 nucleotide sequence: TGTGCCAGCAGCTTGCTGGCGGGATACGAGCAGTACTTC. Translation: CASSLLAGYEQYF.

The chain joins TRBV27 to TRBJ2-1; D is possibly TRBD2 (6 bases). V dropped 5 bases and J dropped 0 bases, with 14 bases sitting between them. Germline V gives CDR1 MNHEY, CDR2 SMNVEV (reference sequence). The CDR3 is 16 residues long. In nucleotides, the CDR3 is TGTGCCAGCAGTCCGTCGACTAGTCGCTCCTACAATGAGCAGTTCTTC. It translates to CASSPSTSRSYNEQFF.

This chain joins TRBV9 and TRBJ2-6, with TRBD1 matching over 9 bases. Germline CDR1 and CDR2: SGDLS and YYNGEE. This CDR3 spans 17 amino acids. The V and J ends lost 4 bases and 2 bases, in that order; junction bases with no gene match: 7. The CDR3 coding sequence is TGTGCCAGCAGCTTTAGGCGGACAGGGGCTGGGGCCAACGTCCTGACTTTC. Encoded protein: CASSFRRTGAGANVLTF.

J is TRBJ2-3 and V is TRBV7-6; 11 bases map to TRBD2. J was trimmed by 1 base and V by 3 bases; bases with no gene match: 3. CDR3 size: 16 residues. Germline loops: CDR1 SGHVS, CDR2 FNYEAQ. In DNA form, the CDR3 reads TGTGCCAGCAGCTTTACTAGCGGGAGAGGCACAGATACGCAGTATTTT. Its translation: CASSFTSGRGTDTQYF.

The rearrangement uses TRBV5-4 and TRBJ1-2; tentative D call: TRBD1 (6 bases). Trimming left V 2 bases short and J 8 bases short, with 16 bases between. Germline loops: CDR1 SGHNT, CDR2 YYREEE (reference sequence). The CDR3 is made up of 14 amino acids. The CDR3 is CASSFPGGARGYTF. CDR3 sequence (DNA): TGTGCCAGCAGCTTCCCCGGGGGGGCGCGGGGCTACACCTTC.

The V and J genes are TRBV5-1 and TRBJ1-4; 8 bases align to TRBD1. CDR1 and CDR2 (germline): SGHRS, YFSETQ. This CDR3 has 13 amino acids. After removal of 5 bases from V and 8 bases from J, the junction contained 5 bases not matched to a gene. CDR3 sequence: CASRRQGREKLFF. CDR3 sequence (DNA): TGCGCCAGCAGACGACAGGGGAGGGAAAAACTGTTTTTT.

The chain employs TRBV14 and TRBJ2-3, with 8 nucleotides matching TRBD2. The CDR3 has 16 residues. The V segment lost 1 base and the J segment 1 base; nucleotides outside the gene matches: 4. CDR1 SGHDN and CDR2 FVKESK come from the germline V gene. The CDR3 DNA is TGTGCCAGCAGCCAAGGGAGCGGGAGTGGCACAGATACGCAGTATTTT. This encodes CASSQGSGSGTDTQYF.

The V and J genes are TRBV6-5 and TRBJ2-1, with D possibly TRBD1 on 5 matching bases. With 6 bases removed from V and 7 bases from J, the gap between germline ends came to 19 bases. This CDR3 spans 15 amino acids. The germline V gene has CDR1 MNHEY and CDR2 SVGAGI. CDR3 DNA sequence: TGTGCCAGCAGCCCCCAGGGTACCCGGGTGAATGAGCAGTTCTTC. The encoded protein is CASSPQGTRVNEQFF.

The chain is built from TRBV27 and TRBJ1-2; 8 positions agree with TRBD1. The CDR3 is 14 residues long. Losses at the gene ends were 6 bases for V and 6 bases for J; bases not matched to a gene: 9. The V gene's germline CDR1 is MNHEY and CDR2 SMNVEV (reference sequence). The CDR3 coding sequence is TGTGCCAGCAGCCCGACGGACAGGGAGGATGGCTACACCTTC. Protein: CASSPTDREDGYTF.

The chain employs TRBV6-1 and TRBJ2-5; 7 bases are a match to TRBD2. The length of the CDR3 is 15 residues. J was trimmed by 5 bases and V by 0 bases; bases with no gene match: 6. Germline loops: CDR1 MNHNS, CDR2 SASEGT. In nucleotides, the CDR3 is TGTGCCAGCAGTGAAGCGCCGACTAGCTTCGAGACCCAGTACTTC. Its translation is CASSEAPTSFETQYF.

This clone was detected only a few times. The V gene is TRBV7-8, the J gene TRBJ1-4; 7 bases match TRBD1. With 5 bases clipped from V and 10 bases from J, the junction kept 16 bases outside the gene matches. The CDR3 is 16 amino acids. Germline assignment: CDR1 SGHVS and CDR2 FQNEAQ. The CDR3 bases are TGTGCCAGCAGCCCGAGGCCTACAGGGGATGTCGGAAAACTGTTTTTT. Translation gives CASSPRPTGDVGKLFF.

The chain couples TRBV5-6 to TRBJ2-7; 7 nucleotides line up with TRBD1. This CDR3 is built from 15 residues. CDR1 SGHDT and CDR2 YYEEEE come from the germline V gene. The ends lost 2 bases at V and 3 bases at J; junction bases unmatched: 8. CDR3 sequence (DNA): TGTGCCAGCAGCTTATACAGGGGATTTTACTACGAGCAGTACTTC. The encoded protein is CASSLYRGFYYEQYF.

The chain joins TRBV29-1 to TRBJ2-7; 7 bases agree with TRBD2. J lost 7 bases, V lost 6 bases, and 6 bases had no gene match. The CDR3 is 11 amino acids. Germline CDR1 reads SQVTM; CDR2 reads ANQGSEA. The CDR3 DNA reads TGCAGCGTCGCGACAGCGGGAGAGCAGTACTTC. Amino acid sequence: CSVATAGEQYF.

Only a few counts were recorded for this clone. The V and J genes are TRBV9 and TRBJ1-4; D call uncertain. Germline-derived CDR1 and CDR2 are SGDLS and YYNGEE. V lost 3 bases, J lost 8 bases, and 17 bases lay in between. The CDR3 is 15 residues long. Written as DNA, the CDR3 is TGTGCCAGCAGCGAGCTGGGGAGGGTAGACGAAAAACTGTTTTTT. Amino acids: CASSELGRVDEKLFF.

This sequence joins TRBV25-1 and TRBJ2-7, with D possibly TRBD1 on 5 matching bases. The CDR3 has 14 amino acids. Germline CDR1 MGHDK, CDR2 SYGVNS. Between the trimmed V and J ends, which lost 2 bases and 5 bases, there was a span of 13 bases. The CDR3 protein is CASSEPGPDHEQYF. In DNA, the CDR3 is TGTGCCAGCAGTGAACCAGGGCCCGATCACGAGCAGTACTTC.

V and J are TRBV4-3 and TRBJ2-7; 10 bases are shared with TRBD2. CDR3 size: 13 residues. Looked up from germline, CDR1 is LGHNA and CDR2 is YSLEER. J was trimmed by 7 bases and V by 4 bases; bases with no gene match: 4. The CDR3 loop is CASSPGLAREQYF. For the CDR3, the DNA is TGCGCCAGCAGCCCGGGACTAGCGAGGGAGCAGTACTTC.

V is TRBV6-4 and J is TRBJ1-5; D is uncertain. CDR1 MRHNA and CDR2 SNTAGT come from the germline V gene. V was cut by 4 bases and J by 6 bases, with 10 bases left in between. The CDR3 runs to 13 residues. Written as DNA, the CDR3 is TGTGCCAGCAGTGCGACTGAGGGTCAGCCCCAGCATTTT. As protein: CASSATEGQPQHF.

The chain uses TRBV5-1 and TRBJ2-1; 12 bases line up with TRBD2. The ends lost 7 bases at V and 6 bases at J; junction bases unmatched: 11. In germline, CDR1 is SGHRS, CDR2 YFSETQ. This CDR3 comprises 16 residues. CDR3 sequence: CASLSSTSGRSNEQFF. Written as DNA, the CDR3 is TGCGCCAGCCTCTCTTCGACTAGCGGGAGATCCAATGAGCAGTTCTTC.

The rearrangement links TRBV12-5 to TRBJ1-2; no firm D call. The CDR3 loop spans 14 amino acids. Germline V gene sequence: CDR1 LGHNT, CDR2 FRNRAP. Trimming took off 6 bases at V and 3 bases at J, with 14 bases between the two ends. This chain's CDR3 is CASGYSAGDYGYTF. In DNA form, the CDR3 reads TGTGCTAGTGGCTATTCCGCCGGTGACTATGGCTACACCTTC.